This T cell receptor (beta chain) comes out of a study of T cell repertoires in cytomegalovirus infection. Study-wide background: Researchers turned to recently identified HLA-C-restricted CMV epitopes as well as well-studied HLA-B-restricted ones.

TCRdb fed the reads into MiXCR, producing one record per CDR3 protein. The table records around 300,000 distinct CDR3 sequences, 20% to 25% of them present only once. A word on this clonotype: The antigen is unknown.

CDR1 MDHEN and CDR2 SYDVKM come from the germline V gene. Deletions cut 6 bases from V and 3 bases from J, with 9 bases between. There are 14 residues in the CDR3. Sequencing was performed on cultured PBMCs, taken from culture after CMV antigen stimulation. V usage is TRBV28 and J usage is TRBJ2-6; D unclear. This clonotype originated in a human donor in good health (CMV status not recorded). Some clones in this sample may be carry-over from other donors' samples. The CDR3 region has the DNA TGTGCCAGCAGGACAAAAGGTGGGGCCAACGTCCTGACTTTC. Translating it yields CASRTKGGANVLTF.